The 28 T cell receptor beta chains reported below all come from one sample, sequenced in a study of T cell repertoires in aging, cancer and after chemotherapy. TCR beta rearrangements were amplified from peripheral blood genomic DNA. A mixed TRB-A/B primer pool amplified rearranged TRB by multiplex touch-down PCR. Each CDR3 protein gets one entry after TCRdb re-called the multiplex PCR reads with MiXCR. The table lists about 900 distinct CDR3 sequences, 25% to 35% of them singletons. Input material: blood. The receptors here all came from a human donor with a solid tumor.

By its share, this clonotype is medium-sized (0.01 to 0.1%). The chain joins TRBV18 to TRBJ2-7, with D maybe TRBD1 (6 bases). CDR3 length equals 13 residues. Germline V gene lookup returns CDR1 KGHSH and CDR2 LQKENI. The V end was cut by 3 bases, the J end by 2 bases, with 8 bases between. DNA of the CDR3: TGTGCCAGCTCACCGGACAGCACCTACGAGCAGTACTTC. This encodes CASSPDSTYEQYF. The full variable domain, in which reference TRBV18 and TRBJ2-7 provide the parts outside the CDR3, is NAGVMQNPRHLVRRRGQEARLRCSPMKGHSHVYWYRQLPEEGLKFMVYLQKENIIDESGMPKERFSAEFPKEGPSILRIQQVVRGDSAAYFCASSPDSTYEQYFGPGTRLTVT.

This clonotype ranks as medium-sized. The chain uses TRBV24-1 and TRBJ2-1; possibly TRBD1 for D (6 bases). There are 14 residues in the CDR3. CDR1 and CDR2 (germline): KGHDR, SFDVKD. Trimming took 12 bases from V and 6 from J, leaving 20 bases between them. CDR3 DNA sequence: TGTGCCGTCCAAAACAGGGACCTCCCCAATGAGCAGTTCTTC. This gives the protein CAVQNRDLPNEQFF.

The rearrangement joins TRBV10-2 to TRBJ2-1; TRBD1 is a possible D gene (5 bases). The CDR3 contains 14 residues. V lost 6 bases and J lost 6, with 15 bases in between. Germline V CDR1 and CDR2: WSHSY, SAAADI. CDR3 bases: TGCGCCAGCAGGAGGTGGGGCGTCTCCAATGAGCAGTTCTTC. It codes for CASRRWGVSNEQFF.

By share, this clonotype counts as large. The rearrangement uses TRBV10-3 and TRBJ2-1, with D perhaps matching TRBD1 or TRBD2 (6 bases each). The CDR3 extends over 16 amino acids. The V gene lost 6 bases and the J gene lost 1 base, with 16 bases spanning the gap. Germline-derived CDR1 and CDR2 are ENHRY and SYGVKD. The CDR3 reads CAISQSTGASYNEQFF. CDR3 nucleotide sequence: TGTGCCATCAGCCAGTCGACGGGGGCGTCCTACAATGAGCAGTTCTTC.

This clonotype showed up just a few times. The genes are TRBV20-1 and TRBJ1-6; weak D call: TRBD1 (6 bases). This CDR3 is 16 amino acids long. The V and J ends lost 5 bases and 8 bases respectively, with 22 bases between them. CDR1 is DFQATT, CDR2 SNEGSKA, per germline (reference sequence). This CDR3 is CSAPTPQTGIDSPLHF. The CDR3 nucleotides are TGCAGTGCTCCGACCCCCCAAACAGGGATTGATTCACCCCTCCACTTT.

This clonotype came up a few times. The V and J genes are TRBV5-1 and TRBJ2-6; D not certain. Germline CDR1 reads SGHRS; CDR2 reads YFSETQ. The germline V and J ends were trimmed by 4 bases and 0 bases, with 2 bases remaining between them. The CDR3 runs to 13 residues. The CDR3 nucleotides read TGCGCCAGCAGCGACTCTGGGGCCAACGTCCTGACTTTC. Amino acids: CASSDSGANVLTF.

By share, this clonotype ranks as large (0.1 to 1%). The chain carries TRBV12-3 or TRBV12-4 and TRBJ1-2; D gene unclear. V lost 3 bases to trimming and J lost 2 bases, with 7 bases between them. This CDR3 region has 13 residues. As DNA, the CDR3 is TGTGCCAGCAGTTTTCTAGCAAACTATGGCTACACCTTC. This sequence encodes CASSFLANYGYTF.

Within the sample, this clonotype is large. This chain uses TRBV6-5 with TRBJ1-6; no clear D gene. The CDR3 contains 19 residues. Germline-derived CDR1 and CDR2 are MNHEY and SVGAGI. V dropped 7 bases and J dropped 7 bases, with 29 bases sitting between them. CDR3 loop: CASNLRRPAGGLWNSPLHF. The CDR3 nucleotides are TGTGCCAGCAACTTGAGGAGGCCAGCCGGAGGCCTTTGGAATTCACCCCTCCACTTT.

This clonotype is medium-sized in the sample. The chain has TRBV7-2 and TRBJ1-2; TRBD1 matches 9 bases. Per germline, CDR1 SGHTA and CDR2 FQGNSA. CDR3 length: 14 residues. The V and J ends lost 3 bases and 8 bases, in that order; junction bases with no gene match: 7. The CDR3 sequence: CASSFRNGQGGYTF. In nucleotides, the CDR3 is TGTGCCAGCAGCTTCCGAAACGGACAGGGGGGCTACACCTTC. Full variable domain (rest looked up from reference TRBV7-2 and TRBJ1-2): GAGVSQSPSNKVTEKGKDVELRCDPISGHTALYWYRQSLGQGLEFLIYFQGNSAPDKSGLPSDRFSAERTGGSVSTLTIQRTQQEDSAVYLCASSFRNGQGGYTFGSGTRLTVV.

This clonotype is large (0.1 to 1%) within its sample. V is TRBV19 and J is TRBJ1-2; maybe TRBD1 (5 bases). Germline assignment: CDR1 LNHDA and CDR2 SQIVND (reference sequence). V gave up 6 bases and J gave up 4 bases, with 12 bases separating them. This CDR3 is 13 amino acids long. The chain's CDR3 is CASSYDGTYGYTF. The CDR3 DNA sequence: TGTGCCAGTAGCTACGACGGGACCTATGGCTACACCTTC.

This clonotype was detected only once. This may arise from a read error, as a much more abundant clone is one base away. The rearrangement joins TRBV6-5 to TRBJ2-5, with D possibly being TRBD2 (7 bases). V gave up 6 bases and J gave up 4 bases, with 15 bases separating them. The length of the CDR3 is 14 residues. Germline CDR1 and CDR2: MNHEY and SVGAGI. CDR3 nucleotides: TGTGCCAGCAGCTCCGAGGGGGGGGGAGAGACCCAGTACTTC. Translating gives CASSSEGGGETQYF.

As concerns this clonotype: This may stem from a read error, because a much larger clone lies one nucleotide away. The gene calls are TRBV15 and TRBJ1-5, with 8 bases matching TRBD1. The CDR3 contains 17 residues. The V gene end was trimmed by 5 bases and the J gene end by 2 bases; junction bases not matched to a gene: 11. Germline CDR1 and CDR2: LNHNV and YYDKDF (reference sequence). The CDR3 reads CATSLGTGSYGNQPQHF. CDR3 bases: TGTGCCACCAGCTTGGGGACAGGCTCATATGGCAATCAGCCCCAGCATTTT.

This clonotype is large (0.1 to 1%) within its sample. In nucleotides, the CDR3 is TGTGCCAGCAGCTTCAGGTACAATGAGCAGTTCTTC. It specifies CASSFRYNEQFF. The chain has TRBV5-4 and TRBJ2-1; D unresolved. The germline gives CDR1 SGHNT, CDR2 YYREEE (reference sequence). With 2 bases removed from V and 4 bases from J, the gap between germline ends came to 4 bases. The CDR3 contains 12 residues.

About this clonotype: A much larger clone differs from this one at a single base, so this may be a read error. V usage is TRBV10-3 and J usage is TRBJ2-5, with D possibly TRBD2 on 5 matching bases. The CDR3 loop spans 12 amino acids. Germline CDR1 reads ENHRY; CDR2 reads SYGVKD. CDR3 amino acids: CVISESGETQYF. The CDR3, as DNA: TGTGTCATCAGTGAGTCGGGGGAGACCCAGTACTTC.

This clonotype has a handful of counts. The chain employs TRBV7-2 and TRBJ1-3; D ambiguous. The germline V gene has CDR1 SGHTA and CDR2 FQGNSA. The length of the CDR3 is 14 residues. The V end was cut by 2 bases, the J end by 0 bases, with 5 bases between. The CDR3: CASSLFGSGNTIYF. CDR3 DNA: TGTGCCAGCAGCTTATTCGGCTCTGGAAACACCATATATTTT. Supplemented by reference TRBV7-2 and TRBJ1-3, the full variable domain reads GAGVSQSPSNKVTEKGKDVELRCDPISGHTALYWYRQSLGQGLEFLIYFQGNSAPDKSGLPSDRFSAERTGGSVSTLTIQRTQQEDSAVYLCASSLFGSGNTIYFGEGSWLTVV.

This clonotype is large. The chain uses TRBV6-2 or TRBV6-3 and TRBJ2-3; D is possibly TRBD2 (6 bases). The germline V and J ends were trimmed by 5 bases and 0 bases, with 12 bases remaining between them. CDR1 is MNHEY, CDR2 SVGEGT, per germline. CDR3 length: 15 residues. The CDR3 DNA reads TGTGCCAGCAGTCGGAGCGGGCGTAGCACAGATACGCAGTATTTT. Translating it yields CASSRSGRSTDTQYF.

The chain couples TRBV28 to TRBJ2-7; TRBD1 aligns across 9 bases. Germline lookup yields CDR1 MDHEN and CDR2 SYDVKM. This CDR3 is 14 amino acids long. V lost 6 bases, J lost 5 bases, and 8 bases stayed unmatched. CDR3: CASRPGQGWNEQYF. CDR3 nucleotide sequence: TGTGCCAGCAGGCCGGGACAGGGTTGGAACGAGCAGTACTTC.

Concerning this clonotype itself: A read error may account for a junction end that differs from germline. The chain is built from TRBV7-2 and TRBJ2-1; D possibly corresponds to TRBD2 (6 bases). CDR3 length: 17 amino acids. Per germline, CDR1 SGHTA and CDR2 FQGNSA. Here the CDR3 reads CASSRRSSGYSYNDQFF. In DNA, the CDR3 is TGTGCCAGCAGCCGCCGGTCCAGCGGGTACTCCTACAATGATCAGTTCTTC. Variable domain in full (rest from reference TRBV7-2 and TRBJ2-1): GAGVSQSPSNKVTEKGKDVELRCDPISGHTALYWYRQSLGQGLEFLIYFQGNSAPDKSGLPSDRFSAERTGGSVSTLTIQRTQQEDSAVYLCASSRRSSGYSYNDQFFGPGTRLTVL.

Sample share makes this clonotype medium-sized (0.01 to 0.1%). As DNA, the CDR3 is TGTGCCAGCAGTTCGATTATGGGAGGGGAGACCCAGTACTTC. Translating gives CASSSIMGGETQYF. V and J are TRBV27 and TRBJ2-5, with 7 nucleotides matching TRBD2. Per germline, CDR1 MNHEY and CDR2 SMNVEV (reference sequence). Trimming took 4 bases from V and 5 from J; bases not matched to a gene: 7. CDR3 length: 14 amino acids.

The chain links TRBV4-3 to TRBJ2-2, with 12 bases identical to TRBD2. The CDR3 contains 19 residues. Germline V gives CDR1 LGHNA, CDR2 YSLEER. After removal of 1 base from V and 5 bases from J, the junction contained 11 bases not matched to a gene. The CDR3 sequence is CASSQVPLAGGPGTGELFF. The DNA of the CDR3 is TGCGCCAGCAGCCAAGTGCCACTAGCGGGGGGCCCGGGGACCGGGGAGCTGTTTTTT.

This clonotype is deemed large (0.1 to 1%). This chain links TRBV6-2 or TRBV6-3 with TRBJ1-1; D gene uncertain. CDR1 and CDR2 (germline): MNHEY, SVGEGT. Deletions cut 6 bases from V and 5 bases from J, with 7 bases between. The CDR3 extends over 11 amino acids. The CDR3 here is CASRVLTEAFF. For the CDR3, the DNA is TGTGCCAGCAGAGTACTGACTGAAGCTTTCTTT.

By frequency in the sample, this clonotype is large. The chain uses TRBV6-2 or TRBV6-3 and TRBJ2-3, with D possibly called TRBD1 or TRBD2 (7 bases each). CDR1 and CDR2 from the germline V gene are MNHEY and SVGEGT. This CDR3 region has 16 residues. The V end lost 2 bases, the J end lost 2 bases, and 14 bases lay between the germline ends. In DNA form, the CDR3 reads TGTGCCAGCAGTTACCCGACAGGGACTACCACAGATACGCAGTATTTT. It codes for CASSYPTGTTTDTQYF.

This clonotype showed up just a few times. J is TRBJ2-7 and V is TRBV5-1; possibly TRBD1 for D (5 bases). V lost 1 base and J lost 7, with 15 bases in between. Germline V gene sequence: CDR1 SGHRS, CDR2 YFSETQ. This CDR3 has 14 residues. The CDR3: CASSLSPDNWEQYF. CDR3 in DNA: TGCGCCAGCAGCTTGTCACCGGACAATTGGGAGCAGTACTTC.

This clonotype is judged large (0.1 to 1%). CDR3 bases: TGTGCCAGCAGTGTGGGAGCGCCTAGCTCCTACGAGCAGTACGTC. This encodes CASSVGAPSSYEQYV. The rearrangement joins TRBV6-1 to TRBJ2-7, with a tentative D call TRBD2 (5 bases). The CDR3 length is 15 residues. V was trimmed by 4 bases and J by 0 bases, leaving 13 bases between them. CDR1 is MNHNS and CDR2 is SASEGT in the germline V gene.

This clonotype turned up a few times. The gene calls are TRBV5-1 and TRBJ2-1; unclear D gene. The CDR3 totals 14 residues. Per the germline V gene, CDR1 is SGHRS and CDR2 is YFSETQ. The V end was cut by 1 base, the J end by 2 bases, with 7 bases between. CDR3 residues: CASSLYVAYNEQFF. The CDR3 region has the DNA TGCGCCAGCAGCTTGTATGTGGCCTACAATGAGCAGTTCTTC.

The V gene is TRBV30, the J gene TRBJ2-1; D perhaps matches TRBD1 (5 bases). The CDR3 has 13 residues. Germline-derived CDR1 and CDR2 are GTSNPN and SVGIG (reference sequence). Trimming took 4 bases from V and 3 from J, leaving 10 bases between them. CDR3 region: CAWNRGRYNEQFF. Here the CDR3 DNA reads TGTGCCTGGAATAGGGGCCGCTACAATGAGCAGTTCTTC.

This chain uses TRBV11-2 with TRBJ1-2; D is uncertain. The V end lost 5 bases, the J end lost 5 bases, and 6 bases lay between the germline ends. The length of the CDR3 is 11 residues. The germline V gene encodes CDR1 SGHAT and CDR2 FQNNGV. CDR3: CASSLNYGYTF. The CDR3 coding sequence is TGTGCCAGCAGCCTCAATTATGGCTACACCTTC.

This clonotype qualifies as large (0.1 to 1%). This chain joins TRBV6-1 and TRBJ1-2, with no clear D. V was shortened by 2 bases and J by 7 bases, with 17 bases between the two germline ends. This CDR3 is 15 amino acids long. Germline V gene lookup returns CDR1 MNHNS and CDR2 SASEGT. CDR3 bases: TGTGCCAGCAGTGAATTTGTTCTCCCGGAGGGTGGCTACACCTTC. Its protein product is CASSEFVLPEGGYTF.